Shown below are 19 T cell receptor beta chains from a single sample sequenced in a study of blood T cell repertoires in COVID-19. Profiling relied on immunoSEQ multiplex PCR, and the TCRdb table lists in-frame clones only, not all of them. The table includes around 270,000 clones, approximately 83% detected once. The specimen was PBMCs or T cells enriched from blood (not recorded which). Receptors originate from a woman younger than 45 who had recovered from COVID-19.

The V and J genes are TRBV2 and TRBJ2-1; TRBD1 is a possible D gene (6 bases). CDR3 length: 14 amino acids. Germline CDR1 and CDR2: SNHLY and FYNNEI. V was trimmed by 6 bases and J by 2 bases, leaving 11 bases between them. In DNA, the CDR3 is TGTGCCAGCAGAGGACAGAATACCTACAATGAGCAGTTCTTC. It specifies CASRGQNTYNEQFF.

This CDR3 is CAWRRLNTEAFF. CDR3 coding DNA: TGTGCCTGGAGGCGGTTGAACACTGAAGCTTTCTTT. The chain employs TRBV30 and TRBJ1-1; D is unclear. Per the germline V gene, CDR1 is GTSNPN and CDR2 is SVGIG (reference sequence). V lost 3 bases and J lost 0, with 5 bases in between. The CDR3 has 12 amino acids.

The gene calls are TRBV2 and TRBJ2-5; TRBD1 matches 7 bases. Germline V gene data show CDR1 as SNHLY and CDR2 as FYNNEI. This CDR3 has 13 residues. Unmatched junction bases numbered 4, after V lost 6 bases and J lost 3 bases. CDR3 DNA: TGTGCCAGCAGACAGGGGATCGAAGAGACCCAGTACTTC. This gives the protein CASRQGIEETQYF.

The rearrangement links TRBV19 to TRBJ2-3, with TRBD1 matching 8 bases. The CDR3 totals 15 residues. After removal of 7 bases from V and 0 bases from J, the junction contained 6 bases not matched to a gene. CDR1 and CDR2 (germline): LNHDA, SQIVND (reference sequence). The CDR3 sequence is CASTTGQASTDTQYF. Written as DNA, the CDR3 is TGTGCCAGTACCACGGGACAGGCGAGCACAGATACGCAGTATTTT.

This chain joins TRBV19 and TRBJ1-2, with 9 bases fitting TRBD1. Germline CDR1 reads LNHDA; CDR2 reads SQIVND (reference sequence). Trimming took 5 bases from V and 6 from J; bases not matched to a gene: 10. The CDR3 length is 15 residues. The CDR3 DNA follows: TGTGCCAGTAGTCCCAGGAACAGGGGGCGGGATGGCTACACCTTC. It specifies CASSPRNRGRDGYTF.

The chain has TRBV30 and TRBJ1-4; 9 bases match TRBD1. J gave up 7 bases and V 8 bases, and 8 bases lay outside the gene matches. The CDR3 contains 13 residues. In germline, CDR1 is GTSNPN, CDR2 SVGIG (reference sequence). CDR3 sequence reads: CATTGGYFEKLFF. CDR3 DNA sequence: TGTGCCACGACAGGGGGATATTTTGAAAAACTGTTTTTT.

The gene calls are TRBV5-8 and TRBJ2-7; 9 bases are a match to TRBD1. The CDR3 totals 15 residues. V shed 3 bases and J 2 bases; nucleotides not matched to a gene: 6. CDR1 SGHTS and CDR2 YDEGEE come from the germline V gene. The CDR3, as DNA: TGTGCCAGCAGCTCCACCGGGACAGGGACCTACGAGCAGTACTTC. Protein product: CASSSTGTGTYEQYF.

The chain joins TRBV7-9 to TRBJ2-2, with 10 bases that match TRBD2. CDR3 size: 15 residues. V lost 11 bases and J lost 6; bases outside the gene matches: 12. Germline V gene lookup returns CDR1 SEHNR and CDR2 FQNEAQ (reference sequence). In DNA form, the CDR3 reads TGTGCCGGCTCGAGCGGGGGGGCCCGGTCCGGGGAGCTGTTTTTT. Translating it yields CAGSSGGARSGELFF.

J is TRBJ2-7 and V is TRBV4-1; D call uncertain. Trimming pared 3 bases from V and 3 bases from J, leaving 9 bases between. Germline V gene sequence: CDR1 MGHRA, CDR2 YSYEKL. This CDR3 has 13 amino acids. CDR3 sequence: CASSQAPGYEQYF. In DNA, the CDR3 is TGCGCCAGCAGCCAGGCCCCGGGCTACGAGCAGTACTTC.

V gene TRBV5-4 combines with J gene TRBJ2-7, with D hard to call. This CDR3 has 13 residues. From germline, CDR1 is SGHNT and CDR2 YYREEE (reference sequence). The ends were cut back, 4 bases at V and 6 bases at J, with 14 bases in the middle. In nucleotides, the CDR3 is TGTGCCAGCAGCATCCGATCGGTCGGCGAGCAGTACTTC. Its protein is CASSIRSVGEQYF.

This sequence joins TRBV27 and TRBJ2-2, with D perhaps TRBD2 (6 bases). CDR3 length: 15 residues. Germline V gives CDR1 MNHEY, CDR2 SMNVEV (reference sequence). Trimming stripped 4 bases from V and 7 bases from J, with 16 bases between. In DNA form, the CDR3 reads TGTGCCAGCAGTTACATAGCGGAGAAGGGCGGGGAGCTGTTTTTT. As protein: CASSYIAEKGGELFF.

The genes are TRBV3-1 (or the pseudogene TRBV3-2) and TRBJ1-5, with D possibly being TRBD1 (6 bases). Germline V gene lookup returns CDR1 LGHDT and CDR2 YNNKEL (reference sequence). This CDR3 comprises 17 residues. Trimming left V 2 bases short and J 0 bases short, with 14 bases between. The CDR3 nucleotides read TGTGCCAGCAGCCAAAGTAGGGGGAGCGATAGCAATCAGCCCCAGCATTTT. This translates into CASSQSRGSDSNQPQHF.

The chain uses TRBV19 and TRBJ2-1; 12 bases agree with TRBD2. CDR3 length: 19 amino acids. Germline CDR1 is LNHDA and CDR2 is SQIVND (reference sequence). The junction had 11 bases not matched to a gene; V was cut back by 5 bases and J by 0 bases. In nucleotides, the CDR3 is TGTGCCAGTAGTCCACTAGCGGGAGGCCTGGGAAGCTCCTACAATGAGCAGTTCTTC. Its translation: CASSPLAGGLGSSYNEQFF.

J is TRBJ2-1 and V is TRBV2; 9 bases align to TRBD1. Germline V CDR1 and CDR2: SNHLY, FYNNEI. V lost 3 bases and J lost 3; bases outside the gene matches: 0. The CDR3 covers 14 residues. CDR3 DNA sequence: TGTGCCAGCAGTGAGGGACAGGGCTACAATGAGCAGTTCTTC. Encoded protein: CASSEGQGYNEQFF. Combining the CDR3 with reference TRBV2 and TRBJ2-1 gives the whole variable domain EPEVTQTPSHQVTQMGQEVILRCVPISNHLYFYWYRQILGQKVEFLVSFYNNEISEKSEIFDDQFSVERPDGSNFTLKIRSTKLEDSAMYFCASSEGQGYNEQFFGPGTRLTVL.

The CDR3 sequence is CASSVGGGRFSYEQYF. The CDR3 nucleotides are TGTGCCAGCAGCGTAGGGGGCGGGAGGTTCTCCTACGAGCAGTACTTC. V and J are TRBV9 and TRBJ2-7; 8 nucleotides match TRBD2. Germline loops: CDR1 SGDLS, CDR2 YYNGEE. There are 16 residues in the CDR3. Losses at the gene ends were 0 bases for V and 0 bases for J; bases not matched to a gene: 5.

V usage is TRBV15 and J usage is TRBJ2-3, with unresolved D. The CDR3 is 15 residues long. Trimming shortened V by 7 bases and J by 0 bases, and 14 bases separated the two germline ends. Germline V lookup: CDR1 LNHNV, CDR2 YYDKDF (reference sequence). The CDR3 nucleotides are TGTGCCACCACTGAGTGGGCTTCTAGCACAGATACGCAGTATTTT. It is translated as CATTEWASSTDTQYF.

This chain links TRBV7-8 with TRBJ2-6; D unclear. V was shortened by 1 base and J by 1 base, with 8 bases between the two germline ends. Germline loops: CDR1 SGHVS, CDR2 FQNEAQ. CDR3 length: 16 amino acids. CDR3 protein: CASSLGWLSGANVLTF. The DNA for the CDR3 is TGTGCCAGCAGCTTAGGGTGGCTTTCTGGGGCCAACGTCCTGACTTTC.

The CDR3 loop reads CASSPRREAASPLHF. The CDR3 DNA is TGTGCCAGCAGCCCCCGACGGGAGGCCGCTTCACCCCTCCACTTT. This chain links TRBV11-2 with TRBJ1-6; D gene ambiguous. Germline assignment: CDR1 SGHAT and CDR2 FQNNGV. The CDR3 extends over 15 amino acids. Trimming shortened V by 5 bases and J by 9 bases, and 17 bases separated the two germline ends.

CDR3 coding DNA: TGTGCCAGCAGTTTGACAGGGCTTAGCAATCAGCCCCAGCATTTT. Translating it yields CASSLTGLSNQPQHF. The chain employs TRBV28 and TRBJ1-5; 7 positions match TRBD1. The CDR3 is 15 amino acids. Germline CDR1 MDHEN, CDR2 SYDVKM. The ends lost 3 bases at V and 0 bases at J; junction bases unmatched: 2.